The next 23 T cell receptor beta chains were all read from a single sample in a study of blood T cells in healthy people across ages. The use of a sample-barcoded 5' primer and a J-beta primer mix characterized a second PCR of 7 to 11 cycles. Using its own MiXCR run on the 5' RACE reads, TCRdb lists one record per CDR3 protein. This repertoire shows 1.5 million to 2 million distinct CDR3 sequences, roughly 52% found once; its top ten account for less than 2.5%. Source material: blood. The receptor set was obtained from a middle-aged woman in good health.

This clonotype was observed once. J is TRBJ2-3 and V is TRBV7-2; 8 bases align to TRBD1. With V trimmed by 1 base and J by 5 bases, 8 bases remained unmatched. CDR1 and CDR2 (germline): SGHTA, FQGNSA. This CDR3 has 16 residues. The CDR3 coding sequence is TGTGCCAGCAGCTTAGGAGGGCAGGGGGCGCAAGATACGCAGTATTTT. Encoded protein: CASSLGGQGAQDTQYF.

The rearrangement joins TRBV24-1 to TRBJ2-3; 9 bases line up with TRBD2. Germline trimming cut 5 bases from V and 4 bases from J; bases unmatched to any gene: 6. There are 15 residues in the CDR3. Germline V CDR1 and CDR2: KGHDR, SFDVKD. The CDR3 reads CATSGSSGDPDTQYF. The CDR3, as DNA: TGTGCCACCAGTGGGTCTAGCGGGGACCCAGATACGCAGTATTTT.

This sequence joins TRBV5-1 and TRBJ1-1, with D possibly matching TRBD1 (5 bases). The CDR3 loop spans 13 amino acids. Trimming took off 5 bases at V and 4 bases at J, with 12 bases between the two ends. Germline CDR1 and CDR2: SGHRS and YFSETQ. In DNA, the CDR3 is TGCGCCAGCAGGTCCGTCGGGACCACTGAAGCTTTCTTT. Translation gives CASRSVGTTEAFF.

Only one count was recorded for this clonotype. V usage is TRBV28 and J usage is TRBJ2-7; tentatively, D is TRBD1 (6 bases). Trimming took off 6 bases at V and 3 bases at J, with 12 bases between the two ends. Looked up from germline, CDR1 is MDHEN and CDR2 is SYDVKM. The CDR3 consists of 13 residues. The DNA of the CDR3 is TGTGCCAGCAGGGGGATACAGGGCTACGAGCAGTACTTC. This gives the protein CASRGIQGYEQYF.

V is TRBV27 and J is TRBJ1-1, with 11 bases fitting TRBD1. V lost 6 bases and J lost 1; bases outside the gene matches: 7. Germline loops: CDR1 MNHEY, CDR2 SMNVEV (reference sequence). This CDR3 region has 16 residues. Here the CDR3 reads CASRDRDRGSNTEAFF. In DNA form, the CDR3 reads TGTGCCAGCAGGGACCGGGACAGGGGGTCGAACACTGAAGCTTTCTTT.

This clonotype was seen more than once but under ten times. The rearrangement joins TRBV6-2 or TRBV6-3 to TRBJ2-5; weak D call: TRBD2 (7 bases). This CDR3 is built from 15 residues. The germline V and J ends were trimmed by 2 bases and 5 bases, with 15 bases remaining between them. Germline-derived CDR1 and CDR2 are MNHEY and SVGEGT. The chain's CDR3 is CASSYGAGAKETQYF. The DNA of the CDR3 is TGTGCCAGCAGTTACGGGGCGGGGGCCAAGGAGACCCAGTACTTC.

This clonotype showed up just a few times. The chain uses TRBV2 and TRBJ2-4, with D perhaps matching TRBD1 (7 bases). The CDR3 totals 13 residues. Per the germline V gene, CDR1 is SNHLY and CDR2 is FYNNEI. Between the trimmed V and J ends, which lost 6 bases and 7 bases, there was a span of 13 bases. The chain's CDR3 is CASRGGQTNIQYF. In nucleotides, the CDR3 is TGTGCCAGCAGGGGGGGACAGACGAACATTCAGTACTTC.

The gene calls are TRBV4-3 and TRBJ2-3; D may match TRBD1 or TRBD2 (6 bases each). The CDR3 runs to 16 residues. V was cut by 0 bases and J by 5 bases, with 15 bases left in between. Germline assignment: CDR1 LGHNA and CDR2 YSLEER. The CDR3 coding sequence is TGCGCCAGCAGCCAAGAAGGAAGAGGGGGGCAAGATACGCAGTATTTT. Translation: CASSQEGRGGQDTQYF.

This clonotype was seen a handful of times. The chain couples TRBV25-1 to TRBJ2-1; D is unresolved. This CDR3 region has 12 residues. The germline V gene has CDR1 MGHDK and CDR2 SYGVNS. The germline V and J ends were trimmed by 3 bases and 4 bases, with 4 bases remaining between them. The CDR3 protein is CASSDWYNEQFF. CDR3 bases: TGTGCCAGCAGTGACTGGTACAATGAGCAGTTCTTC.

The chain employs TRBV28 and TRBJ1-2; 7 bases match TRBD1. From germline, CDR1 is MDHEN and CDR2 SYDVKM. The CDR3 is 14 amino acids. The junction had 9 bases not matched to a gene; V was cut back by 6 bases and J by 5 bases. CDR3 residues: CASRTGPHAYGYTF. The CDR3, as DNA: TGTGCCAGCAGGACAGGGCCCCACGCTTATGGCTACACCTTC.

The chain links TRBV6-1 to TRBJ2-1; D is uncertain. This CDR3 is 13 amino acids long. Trimming took 5 bases from V and 6 from J, leaving 11 bases between them. Germline loops: CDR1 MNHNS, CDR2 SASEGT. The CDR3, as DNA: TGTGCCAGCAGTATCCCACGCTCCAATGAGCAGTTCTTC. Translation gives CASSIPRSNEQFF.

This clonotype was counted a few times. This chain links TRBV28 with TRBJ2-7, with D perhaps TRBD1 (5 bases). The J call may be incorrect, as the DNA end agrees better with TRBJ2-5. The CDR3 sequence is 14 residues long. In germline, CDR1 is MDHEN, CDR2 SYDVKM. The CDR3 here is CASSFLGAVETQYF. The CDR3 coding sequence is TGTGCCAGCAGTTTCTTAGGGGCGGTAGAGACCCAGTACTTC.

This clonotype was found once. Sequence at one end of the junction differs from germline and may be a read error. This sequence joins TRBV4-3 and TRBJ1-2; the D gene is possibly TRBD1 (6 bases). The germline gives CDR1 LGHNA, CDR2 YSLEER. The CDR3 is 14 amino acids. The CDR3 is CASSHLGQTYDYTF. DNA of the CDR3: TGCGCCAGCAGCCATTTAGGACAGACCTATGACTACACCTTC.

This sequence joins TRBV20-1 and TRBJ2-7; D tentatively reads TRBD1 or TRBD2 (5 bases each). The CDR3 totals 13 residues. Per germline, CDR1 DFQATT and CDR2 SNEGSKA (reference sequence). Trimming left V 7 bases short and J 7 bases short, with 20 bases between. This CDR3 reads CSETGPRGNEQYF. The CDR3 DNA sequence: TGCAGTGAAACGGGACCCCGAGGGAATGAGCAGTACTTC.

The rearrangement links TRBV5-1 to TRBJ2-3, with no clear D. V was pared by 4 bases and J by 0 bases, with 12 bases between. The CDR3 consists of 15 residues. CDR1 SGHRS and CDR2 YFSETQ come from the germline V gene. As DNA, the CDR3 is TGCGCCAGCAGCCAACAGCCGACTAGCACAGATACGCAGTATTTT. This codes for CASSQQPTSTDTQYF. The complete variable domain, with remaining parts taken from reference TRBV5-1 and TRBJ2-3, reads KAGVTQTPRYLIKTRGQQVTLSCSPISGHRSVSWYQQTPGQGLQFLFEYFSETQRNKGNFPGRFSGRQFSNSRSEMNVSTLELGDSALYLCASSQQPTSTDTQYFGPGTRLTVL.

This chain connects TRBV10-3 to TRBJ2-4; D is unclear. The DNA matches TRBJ2-5 better at its end, which makes the J call doubtful. The CDR3 loop spans 15 amino acids. From germline, CDR1 is ENHRY and CDR2 SYGVKD. The CDR3 bases are TGTGCCATCAGTGAATTCGGTGGAGCCCAAGAGACCCAGTACTTC. Amino acid sequence: CAISEFGGAQETQYF.

This rearrangement joins TRBV3-1 to TRBJ2-7; D is unclear. With 3 bases removed from V and 0 bases from J, the gap between germline ends came to 12 bases. CDR1 is LGHDT and CDR2 is YNNKEL in the germline V gene (reference sequence). CDR3 length: 15 amino acids. This CDR3 is CASSQGSSSSYEQYF. The DNA of the CDR3 is TGTGCCAGCAGCCAGGGGTCCTCCAGCTCCTACGAGCAGTACTTC.

This clonotype was observed a handful of times. V is TRBV20-1 and J is TRBJ2-5; D is unclear. Germline values: CDR1 DFQATT, CDR2 SNEGSKA (reference sequence). There are 14 residues in the CDR3. V lost 4 bases, J lost 0 bases, and 12 bases lay in between. CDR3 sequence (DNA): TGCAGTGCTAAACAGCCTCAGTACCAAGAGACCCAGTACTTC. This gives the protein CSAKQPQYQETQYF.

The chain has TRBV2 and TRBJ1-2; D remains ambiguous. Germline V gene data show CDR1 as SNHLY and CDR2 as FYNNEI. Trimming shortened V by 2 bases and J by 8 bases, and 18 bases separated the two germline ends. This CDR3 comprises 15 residues. For the CDR3, the DNA is TGTGCCAGCAGTGAAAGGCCCACCGGGAATTCGGGCTACACCTTC. Translating it yields CASSERPTGNSGYTF.

This clonotype was seen a few times. The gene calls are TRBV27 and TRBJ1-2; D not resolved. V lost 5 bases to trimming and J lost 4 bases, with 14 bases between them. Looked up from germline, CDR1 is MNHEY and CDR2 is SMNVEV (reference sequence). CDR3 length equals 14 residues. The CDR3 sequence: CASSPRTGVYGYTF. Written as DNA, the CDR3 is TGTGCCAGCAGTCCACGGACGGGTGTCTATGGCTACACCTTC.

About this clonotype: The junction departs from the called germline gene at one end, perhaps through a read error. The chain is built from TRBV7-2 and TRBJ1-1; D might be TRBD1 (5 bases). Per germline, CDR1 SGHTA and CDR2 FQGNSA. The CDR3 contains 14 residues. The CDR3 loop reads CASSRDSSGTEAFF. The CDR3 DNA is TGCGCCAGCAGCAGAGACAGTTCGGGCACTGAAGCTTTCTTT.

J is TRBJ2-3 and V is TRBV29-1, with D maybe TRBD2 (5 bases). Between the trimmed V and J ends, which lost 7 bases and 3 bases, there was a span of 11 bases. This CDR3 is built from 12 residues. Per the germline V gene, CDR1 is SQVTM and CDR2 is ANQGSEA. The CDR3, as DNA: TGCAGCGGAGGGTGGGGAACAGATACGCAGTATTTT. This codes for CSGGWGTDTQYF.

This clonotype was counted ten times or more. The chain couples TRBV20-1 to TRBJ2-1, with TRBD2 matching 12 bases. The ends lost 6 bases at V and 0 bases at J; junction bases unmatched: 6. The germline CDR1 and CDR2 sequences are DFQATT and SNEGSKA (reference sequence). The CDR3 extends over 16 amino acids. The CDR3: CSAGLAGGSSYNEQFF. CDR3 DNA sequence: TGCAGTGCAGGGCTAGCGGGGGGGAGCTCCTACAATGAGCAGTTCTTC.